This T cell receptor beta chain was sequenced in a study of Tregs in tolerant kidney transplant recipients. Study summary: Recipient cells were told from donor cells by antibody staining. Study-wide results and limits: Validation in larger populations is needed because few patients were studied. Tregs expanded with activated donor B cells seemed most donor-specific.

A remark on this clone: Its specificity is unknown.

Using immunoSEQ multiplex PCR, the repertoire was profiled, and TCRdb retains in-frame clones only, with some absent. The sample consists of about 44,000 clones, roughly 95% of them appearing once. Germline assignment: CDR1 LGHNA and CDR2 YNFKEQ. The CDR3 is 21 amino acids. The V segment lost 0 bases and the J segment 5 bases; nucleotides outside the gene matches: 21. What was sequenced was Tregs from blood cultured with allogeneic cells. V and J are TRBV4-2 and TRBJ2-2, with 7 bases identical to TRBD2. The TCR was taken from a human donor in good health. Written as DNA, the CDR3 is TGTGCCAGCAGCCAAGACACGAAAGCGGGATGGTCAAGCGGTCGTACCGGGGAGCTGTTTTTT. This gives the protein CASSQDTKAGWSSGRTGELFF.